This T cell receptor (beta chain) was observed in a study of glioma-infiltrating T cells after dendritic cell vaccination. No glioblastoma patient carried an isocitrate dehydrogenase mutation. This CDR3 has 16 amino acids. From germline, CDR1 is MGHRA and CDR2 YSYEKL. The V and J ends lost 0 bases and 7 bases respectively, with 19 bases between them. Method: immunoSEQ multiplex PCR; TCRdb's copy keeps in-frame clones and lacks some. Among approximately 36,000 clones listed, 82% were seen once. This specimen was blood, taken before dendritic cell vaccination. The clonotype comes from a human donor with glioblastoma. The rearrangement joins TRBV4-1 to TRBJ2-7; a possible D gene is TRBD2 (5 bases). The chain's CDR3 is CASSQDATSGFGEQYF. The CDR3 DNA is TGCGCCAGCAGCCAAGATGCTACCTCGGGATTCGGAGAGCAGTACTTC.